This entry is about one T cell receptor beta chain. Its antigen is currently not known. Base-call qualities are not available, and no considerably larger clone is one nucleotide away. This specimen's treatment or condition label, per the study, means: in vitro stimulation with specific CMV peptide epitopes to enrich CMV-specific T cells. The sequencing machine was an Illumina HiSeq 1500. TCRdb reprocessed the public reads (quality trimming at Q25 with fastp, clone calling with MiXCR) and kept in-frame beta chains. Each record represents a unique CDR3 protein, reported with the most common genes and DNA among its rows. Across this sample there are hundreds of thousands of distinct CDR3 sequences, with around 32% seen only once. Roughly 18% of the sample belongs to the ten largest clones. Counted from cysteine to phenylalanine, this CDR3 has 16 amino acids. Only CDR3 DNA remains: 48 bases, in frame from the first base. As encoded in the germline V gene (reference sequence), CDR1 is MNHNY while CDR2 is SVGAGI. V is cut by 5 bases and J by 5 bases, and the space between the germline ends is 16 bases.

These data come from a study of T cell repertoires in cytomegalovirus infection (dated by TCRdb to 2018 to 2020). Concerning the study at large: Recently identified HLA-C-restricted CMV epitopes, whose presentation resists viral immunomodulation, were targeted by peptide stimulations together with well-studied HLA-B-restricted epitopes. Donor HLA type was relevant to the analysis, because carriage of CMV infection together with the matching HLA type was indicated by public TCR beta signatures.

The research as a whole found: Cumulative frequency of public TCR beta family members discriminated carriers of CMV infection plus the relevant HLA type in this cohort and an independent approximately 370-donor cohort. The ex vivo response was dominated by HLA-C-restricted CMV-specific TCR beta clonotypes, and the single most frequent clonotype in two of eight donors was supplied by these HLA-C-restricted clonotypes.

The TCR originated in a human donor in good health (CMV status not recorded). Some clones in this sample may be carry-over from other donors' samples. The chain employs TRBV6-6 and TRBJ1-6; the best D guess is TRBD1, with 5 bases matching. Specimen: cultured PBMCs, collected from culture after CMV antigen stimulation. The DNA reads as follows: TGTGCCAGCAGTGTACAGCCGGGACGGAATAATTCACCCCTCCACTTT. It specifies CASSVQPGRNNSPLHF.